The text below deals with one T cell receptor beta chain. Sequencing was performed with immunoSEQ multiplex PCR; in TCRdb, only in-frame clones are kept and a portion is missing. The table includes tens of thousands of clones, approximately 87% detected once. This sample is drawn from a study of blood T cell repertoires in COVID-19. About the research overall: The United States, Italy and Spain were the sources of the acute and convalescent COVID-19 samples.

After removal of 5 bases from V and 6 bases from J, the junction contained 9 bases not matched to a gene. Germline assignment: CDR1 SGHNT and CDR2 YENEEA. The CDR3 runs to 15 residues. V gene TRBV11-3 combines with J gene TRBJ2-1; TRBD1 matches 8 bases. The specimen was peripheral blood. The TCR was taken from a human donor in a cohort sampled during active COVID-19. The CDR3 region is CASSAGQAPRNEQFF. The DNA of the CDR3 is TGTGCCAGCAGCGCGGGACAGGCCCCTCGCAATGAGCAGTTCTTC. Combining the CDR3 with reference TRBV11-3 and TRBJ2-1 gives the whole variable domain EAGVVQSPRYKIIEKKQPVAFWCNPISGHNTLYWYLQNLGQGPELLIRYENEEAVDDSQLPKDRFSAERLKGVDSTLKIQPAELGDSAVYLCASSAGQAPRNEQFFGPGTRLTVL.